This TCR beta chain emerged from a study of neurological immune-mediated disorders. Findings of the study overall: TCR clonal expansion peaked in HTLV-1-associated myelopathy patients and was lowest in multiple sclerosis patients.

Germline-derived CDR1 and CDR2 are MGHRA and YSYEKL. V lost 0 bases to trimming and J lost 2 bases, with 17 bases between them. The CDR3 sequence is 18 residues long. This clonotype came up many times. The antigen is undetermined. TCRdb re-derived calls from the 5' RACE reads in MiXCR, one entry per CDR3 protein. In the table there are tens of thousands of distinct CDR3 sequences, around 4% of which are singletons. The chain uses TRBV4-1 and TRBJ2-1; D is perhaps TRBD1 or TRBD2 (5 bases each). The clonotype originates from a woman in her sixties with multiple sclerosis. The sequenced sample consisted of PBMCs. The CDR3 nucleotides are TGCGCCAGCAGCCAAGAGGGCAGGGAGTGGTCCGCCTACAATGAGCAGTTCTTC. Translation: CASSQEGREWSAYNEQFF.